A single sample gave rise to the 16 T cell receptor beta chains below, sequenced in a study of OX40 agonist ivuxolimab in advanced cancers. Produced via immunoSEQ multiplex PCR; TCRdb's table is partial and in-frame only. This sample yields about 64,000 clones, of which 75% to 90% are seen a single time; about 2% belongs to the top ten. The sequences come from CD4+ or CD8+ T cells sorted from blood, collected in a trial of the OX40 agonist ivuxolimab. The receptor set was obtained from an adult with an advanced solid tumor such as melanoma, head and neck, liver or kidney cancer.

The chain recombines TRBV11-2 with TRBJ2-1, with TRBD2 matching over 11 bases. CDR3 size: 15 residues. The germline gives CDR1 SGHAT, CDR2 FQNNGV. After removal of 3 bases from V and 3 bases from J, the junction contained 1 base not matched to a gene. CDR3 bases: TGTGCCAGCAGCTTGACTAGCGGGAACTACAATGAGCAGTTCTTC. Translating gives CASSLTSGNYNEQFF.

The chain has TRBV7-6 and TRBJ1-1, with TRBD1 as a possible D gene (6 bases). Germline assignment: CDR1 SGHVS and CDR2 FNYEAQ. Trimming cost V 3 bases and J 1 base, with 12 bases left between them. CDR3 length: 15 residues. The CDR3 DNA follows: TGTGCCAGCAGCTTTATGGGACACCAGAACACTGAAGCTTTCTTT. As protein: CASSFMGHQNTEAFF.

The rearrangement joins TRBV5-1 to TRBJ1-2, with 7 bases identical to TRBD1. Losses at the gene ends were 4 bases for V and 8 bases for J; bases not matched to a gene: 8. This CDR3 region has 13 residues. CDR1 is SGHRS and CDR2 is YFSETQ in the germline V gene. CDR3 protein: CASSPVTGHGYTF. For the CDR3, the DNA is TGCGCCAGCAGCCCGGTGACAGGGCACGGCTACACCTTC.

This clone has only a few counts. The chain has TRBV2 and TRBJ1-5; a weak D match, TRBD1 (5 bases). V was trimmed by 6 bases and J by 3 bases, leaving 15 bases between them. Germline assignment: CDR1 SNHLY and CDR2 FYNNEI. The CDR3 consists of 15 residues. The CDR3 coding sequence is TGTGCCAGCAGGCGGGTCAGACAGCTCAATCAGCCCCAGCATTTT. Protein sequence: CASRRVRQLNQPQHF.

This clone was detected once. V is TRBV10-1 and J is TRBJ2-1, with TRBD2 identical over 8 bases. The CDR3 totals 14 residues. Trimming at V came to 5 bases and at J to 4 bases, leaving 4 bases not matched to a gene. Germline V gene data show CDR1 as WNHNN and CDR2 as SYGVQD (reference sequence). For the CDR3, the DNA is TGCGCCAGCAGTCGGGCTAGCGGGTACAATGAGCAGTTCTTC. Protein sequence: CASSRASGYNEQFF.

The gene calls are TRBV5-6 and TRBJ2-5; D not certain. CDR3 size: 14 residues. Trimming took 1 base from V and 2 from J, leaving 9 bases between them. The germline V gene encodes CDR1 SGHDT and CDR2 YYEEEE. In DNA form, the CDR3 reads TGTGCCAGCAGCTTGCTACAAATTCAAGAGACCCAGTACTTC. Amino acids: CASSLLQIQETQYF.

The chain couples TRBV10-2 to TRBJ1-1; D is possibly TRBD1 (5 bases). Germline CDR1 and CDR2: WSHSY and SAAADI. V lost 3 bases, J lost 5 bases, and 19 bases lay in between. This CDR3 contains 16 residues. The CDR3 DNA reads TGCGCCAGCAGTGACAGGGAGAGGGGAGAAGGGACTGAAGCTTTCTTT. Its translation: CASSDRERGEGTEAFF.

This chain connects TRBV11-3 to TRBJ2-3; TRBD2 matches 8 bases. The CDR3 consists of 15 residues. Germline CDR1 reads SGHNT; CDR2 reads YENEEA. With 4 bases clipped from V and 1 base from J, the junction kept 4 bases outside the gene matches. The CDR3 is CASSSSLAGTDTQYF. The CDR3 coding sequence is TGTGCCAGCAGCTCCTCACTAGCGGGCACAGATACGCAGTATTTT. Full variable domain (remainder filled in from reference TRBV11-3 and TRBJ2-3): EAGVVQSPRYKIIEKKQPVAFWCNPISGHNTLYWYLQNLGQGPELLIRYENEEAVDDSQLPKDRFSAERLKGVDSTLKIQPAELGDSAVYLCASSSSLAGTDTQYFGPGTRLTVL.

This chain's CDR3 is CASSEYWTGGRLNYGYTF. In DNA, the CDR3 is TGTGCCAGCAGTGAATATTGGACAGGGGGTCGGCTTAACTATGGCTACACCTTC. V and J are TRBV6-1 and TRBJ1-2; 10 nucleotides match TRBD1. Germline V CDR1 and CDR2: MNHNS, SASEGT. The V segment lost 2 bases and the J segment 1 base; nucleotides outside the gene matches: 10. The CDR3 is 18 residues long.

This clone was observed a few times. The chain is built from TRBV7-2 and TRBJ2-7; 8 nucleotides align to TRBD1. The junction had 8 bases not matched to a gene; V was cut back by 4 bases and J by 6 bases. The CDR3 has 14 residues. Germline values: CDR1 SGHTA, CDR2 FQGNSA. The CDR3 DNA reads TGTGCCAGCAGCTCAGGACAGGGTGTGGGCGAGCAGTACTTC. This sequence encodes CASSSGQGVGEQYF.

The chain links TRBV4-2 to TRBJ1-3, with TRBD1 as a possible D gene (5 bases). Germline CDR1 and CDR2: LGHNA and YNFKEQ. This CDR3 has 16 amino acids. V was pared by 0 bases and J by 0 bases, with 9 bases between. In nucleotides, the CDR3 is TGTGCCAGCAGCCAAGATGACGGGGGCTCTGGAAACACCATATATTTT. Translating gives CASSQDDGGSGNTIYF.

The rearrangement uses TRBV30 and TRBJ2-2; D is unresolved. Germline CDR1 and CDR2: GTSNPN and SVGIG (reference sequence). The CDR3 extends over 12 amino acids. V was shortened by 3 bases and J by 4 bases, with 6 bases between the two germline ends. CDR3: CAWRGATGELFF. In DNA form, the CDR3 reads TGTGCCTGGAGGGGTGCCACCGGGGAGCTGTTTTTT.

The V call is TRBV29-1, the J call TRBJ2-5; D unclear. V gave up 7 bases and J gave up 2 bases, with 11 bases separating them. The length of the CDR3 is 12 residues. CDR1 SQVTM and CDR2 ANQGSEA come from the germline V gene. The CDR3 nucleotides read TGCAGCGCCTTAATGGGGCAAGAGACCCAGTACTTC. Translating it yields CSALMGQETQYF.

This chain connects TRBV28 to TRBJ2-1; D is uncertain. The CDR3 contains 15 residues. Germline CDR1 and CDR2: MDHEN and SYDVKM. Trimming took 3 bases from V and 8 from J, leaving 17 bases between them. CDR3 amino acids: CASSLRQFRWDEQFF. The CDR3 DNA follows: TGTGCCAGCAGTTTGAGGCAATTCCGTTGGGATGAGCAGTTCTTC.

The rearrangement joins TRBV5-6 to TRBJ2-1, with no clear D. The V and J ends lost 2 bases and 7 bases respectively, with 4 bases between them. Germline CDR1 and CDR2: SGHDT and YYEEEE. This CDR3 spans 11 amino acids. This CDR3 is CASSFVNEQFF. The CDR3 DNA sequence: TGTGCCAGCAGCTTTGTTAATGAGCAGTTCTTC. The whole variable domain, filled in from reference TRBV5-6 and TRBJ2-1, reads DAGVTQSPTHLIKTRGQQVTLRCSPKSGHDTVSWYQQALGQGPQFIFQYYEEEERQRGNFPDRFSGHQFPNYSSELNVNALLLGDSALYLCASSFVNEQFFGPGTRLTVL.

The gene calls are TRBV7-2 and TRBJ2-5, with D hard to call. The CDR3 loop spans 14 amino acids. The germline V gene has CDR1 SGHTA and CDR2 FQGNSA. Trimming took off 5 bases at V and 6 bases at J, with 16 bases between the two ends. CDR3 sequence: CASSVSGDSKTQYF. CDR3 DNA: TGTGCCAGCAGCGTAAGTGGTGACTCTAAGACCCAGTACTTC.